Listed here is a single TCR beta chain. The antigen remains unidentified. TCRdb keeps only in-frame clones here, not all; method: immunoSEQ multiplex PCR. The repertoire holds some 150,000 clones, with roughly 86% as singletons. The data are from a study of T cell responses to AZD1222 COVID-19 vaccine. General observations from the study: Spike-specific TCR breadth rose after two AZD1222 doses, and depth rose as well. Clonal diversity was possibly underestimated; the donors were predominantly white British and more often female. The reported proportion of spike-specific TCRs targeting unmutated variant regions was nearly half.

The CDR3 totals 14 residues. The ends lost 5 bases at V and 0 bases at J; junction bases unmatched: 4. Germline CDR1 reads LNHDA; CDR2 reads SQIVND (reference sequence). Pooled samples include second doses given at about 4 or 12 weeks. The receptor was isolated from an adult who received the AZD1222 COVID-19 vaccine. V is TRBV19 and J is TRBJ2-7; 7 nucleotides line up with TRBD1. Sequenced here: peripheral blood, sampled 28 days after the second AZD1222 dose. The CDR3 bases are TGTGCCAGTAGTGACCCAGGGGGCTCCTACGAGCAGTACTTC. As protein: CASSDPGGSYEQYF.